Described below is a single TCR beta chain sequence and its context. What it binds is unknown. This sample stems from a study of T cell responses to AZD1222 COVID-19 vaccine. Produced via immunoSEQ multiplex PCR; TCRdb's table is partial and in-frame only. Altogether some 150,000 clones are present, roughly nine tenths being singletons, with the ten largest covering approximately 20%. General study points: Researchers took repertoire samples only after the peak T cell response had come. The reported proportion of spike-specific TCRs targeting unmutated variant regions was nearly half. Donors skewed white British and female; clonal diversity was possibly underestimated.

There are 15 residues in the CDR3. Germline CDR1 is ENHRY and CDR2 is SYGVKD. J gave up 6 bases and V 7 bases, and 9 bases lay outside the gene matches. The input for sequencing was peripheral blood, taken on day 0 of AZD1222 vaccination. This chain joins TRBV10-3 and TRBJ1-6; 7 bases are shared with TRBD1. This sequence originates from an adult in good health. The CDR3 DNA reads as TGTGCCATCACCCCGGGTAGGGGGCTTAATTCACCCCTCCACTTT. It codes for CAITPGRGLNSPLHF.